This T cell receptor (beta chain) was sequenced during a study of Graves' ophthalmopathy and Graves' hyperthyroidism. CDR1 is DFQATT, CDR2 SNEGSKA, per germline (reference sequence). The V and J ends lost 6 bases and 1 base, in that order; junction bases with no gene match: 6. CDR3 length: 15 amino acids. Fresh peripheral blood (about 10 ml) yielded the PBMCs. Amplification from RNA transcripts yielded the TCR beta CDR3 regions. First-round RT-PCR employed HTBI primers, with a second-round multiplex PCR after it. TCRdb analysed the multiplex PCR reads with MiXCR anew, one entry per CDR3 protein. The table has about 210,000 distinct CDR3 sequences, approximately 28% seen once.

The chain recombines TRBV20-1 with TRBJ2-2; TRBD2 matches at 9 bases. The sequenced material came from peripheral blood. This TCR was sampled from a man in his forties or fifties with Graves' ophthalmopathy. The CDR3 coding sequence is TGCAGTGCGTACCCTAGCGGGAAGAACACCGGGGAGCTGTTTTTT. Protein product: CSAYPSGKNTGELFF.